The 12 T cell receptor beta chains below were found in one sample sequenced in a study of cytomegalovirus exposure and HLA in healthy donors. Assay used: immunoSEQ multiplex PCR; TCRdb lists only in-frame clones, some missing. The repertoire holds 350,000 or so clones, with about nine tenths as singletons. The sample was PBMCs. These receptors were collected from a woman aged 18-30 years in good health and CMV-seronegative.

V is TRBV7-9 and J is TRBJ2-7, with 7 bases aligning to TRBD2. J gave up 0 bases and V 5 bases, and 10 bases lay outside the gene matches. There are 16 residues in the CDR3. CDR1 is SEHNR and CDR2 is FQNEAQ in the germline V gene (reference sequence). The CDR3, as DNA: TGTGCCAGCAGCCCGAAGGGGCGGGAGCCCTCCTACGAGCAGTACTTC. This codes for CASSPKGREPSYEQYF.

The chain uses TRBV28 and TRBJ2-1, with 10 bases that match TRBD2. J was trimmed by 4 bases and V by 3 bases; bases with no gene match: 9. CDR1 is MDHEN, CDR2 SYDVKM, per germline. The CDR3 consists of 17 residues. The CDR3 bases are TGTGCCAGCAGTTTTTCCGGGAGGACTAGCGGATACAATGAGCAGTTCTTC. It encodes CASSFSGRTSGYNEQFF.

V is TRBV4-3 and J is TRBJ2-3, with TRBD2 identical over 9 bases. CDR3 length: 17 amino acids. V lost 0 bases and J lost 3; bases outside the gene matches: 7. From germline, CDR1 is LGHNA and CDR2 YSLEER. This chain's CDR3 is CASSQEVGTSTTDTQYF. The CDR3 nucleotides are TGCGCCAGCAGCCAAGAGGTCGGGACTAGCACGACAGATACGCAGTATTTT.

The V and J genes are TRBV18 and TRBJ1-5, with TRBD1 identical over 7 bases. The CDR3 is 13 amino acids. Germline assignment: CDR1 KGHSH and CDR2 LQKENI. V was clipped by 3 bases and J by 5 bases; unmatched bases: 1. In DNA, the CDR3 is TGTGCCAGCTCACCGGGACAGCATCAGCCCCAGCATTTT. Translating gives CASSPGQHQPQHF. The full variable domain, rest sourced from reference TRBV18 and TRBJ1-5, is NAGVMQNPRHLVRRRGQEARLRCSPMKGHSHVYWYRQLPEEGLKFMVYLQKENIIDESGMPKERFSAEFPKEGPSILRIQQVVRGDSAAYFCASSPGQHQPQHFGDGTRLSIL.

As regards this clone: The sample contains more than one DNA sequence encoding this CDR3. V usage is TRBV4-1 and J usage is TRBJ2-7; 10 bases line up with TRBD2. Germline CDR1 MGHRA, CDR2 YSYEKL. J gave up 4 bases and V 4 bases, and 7 bases lay outside the gene matches. CDR3 length: 15 amino acids. The CDR3 bases are TGCGCCAGCAGCCCGATAGCGGGAGGTAGTTACGAGCAGTACTTC. It translates to CASSPIAGGSYEQYF.

The V gene is TRBV5-5, the J gene TRBJ2-5; 9 bases agree with TRBD1. J gave up 4 bases and V 4 bases, and 17 bases lay outside the gene matches. The germline gives CDR1 SGHKS, CDR2 YYEKEE (reference sequence). CDR3 size: 18 residues. CDR3 amino acids: CASSLINRGTGRGETQYF. The CDR3 region has the DNA TGTGCCAGCAGCCTTATTAACCGAGGGACAGGGAGGGGAGAGACCCAGTACTTC. Together with reference TRBV5-5 and TRBJ2-5, the CDR3 gives the full variable domain: DAGVTQSPTHLIKTRGQQVTLRCSPISGHKSVSWYQQVLGQGPQFIFQYYEKEERGRGNFPDRFSARQFPNYSSELNVNALLLGDSALYLCASSLINRGTGRGETQYFGPGTRLLVL.

A single count supports this clone. V is TRBV6-1 and J is TRBJ1-4; 7 nucleotides line up with TRBD1. V lost 5 bases and J lost 0; bases outside the gene matches: 6. Germline values: CDR1 MNHNS, CDR2 SASEGT. CDR3 size: 16 residues. The DNA for the CDR3 is TGTGCCAGCAGTCAAGGGACAGCTACAACTAATGAAAAACTGTTTTTT. Residues: CASSQGTATTNEKLFF.

The J gene is TRBJ2-7, the V gene TRBV27; D unresolved. Germline V CDR1 and CDR2: MNHEY, SMNVEV (reference sequence). The CDR3 extends over 12 amino acids. V was cut by 6 bases and J by 1 base, with 7 bases left in between. The CDR3 is CASRSRSYEQYF. The CDR3 DNA follows: TGTGCCAGCAGGTCCAGGTCCTACGAGCAGTACTTC.

The chain joins TRBV2 to TRBJ1-4; tentative D call: TRBD1 (6 bases). V was pared by 3 bases and J by 8 bases, with 13 bases between. The CDR3 is 14 residues long. Germline V lookup: CDR1 SNHLY, CDR2 FYNNEI. This chain's CDR3 is CASSDEGVPEKLFF. CDR3 DNA sequence: TGTGCCAGCAGTGATGAGGGGGTTCCGGAAAAACTGTTTTTT.

The chain combines TRBV5-1 with TRBJ1-3, with TRBD1 matching over 7 bases. CDR1 SGHRS and CDR2 YFSETQ come from the germline V gene. There are 15 residues in the CDR3. Trimming at V came to 4 bases and at J to 2 bases, leaving 6 bases not matched to a gene. The CDR3 DNA is TGCGCCAGCAGCCCTACAGGGGACACTGGAAACACCATATATTTT. Translated: CASSPTGDTGNTIYF.

The CDR3 protein is CASSPRQDYEKLFF. DNA of the CDR3: TGCGCCAGCAGCCCTCGCCAGGATTATGAAAAACTGTTTTTT. The rearrangement joins TRBV4-3 to TRBJ1-4; D not resolved. Per the germline V gene, CDR1 is LGHNA and CDR2 is YSLEER. V shed 4 bases and J shed 6 bases, with 12 bases lying between them. This CDR3 has 14 amino acids.

The sample holds a few counts of this clone. CDR3 residues: CASSASTGRYGYTF. CDR3 sequence (DNA): TGTGCCAGCAGTGCATCGACAGGGAGGTATGGCTACACCTTC. The chain employs TRBV2 and TRBJ1-2; 7 bases line up with TRBD1. This CDR3 comprises 14 residues. J gave up 5 bases and V 4 bases, and 7 bases lay outside the gene matches. Germline values: CDR1 SNHLY, CDR2 FYNNEI.